This T cell receptor (beta chain) comes out of a study of regulatory T cells in long-lasting Graves disease (dated by TCRdb to the early 2020s). At the level of the whole study: Antithyroid drugs had been taken for less than 3 months by newly diagnosed Graves' disease patients. Persistent Graves' disease patients were compared with newly diagnosed Graves' disease patients by peripheral blood TCR sequencing and RNA sequencing. A total of approximately 35 samples underwent TCR sequencing: some 13 from persistent and roughly 20 from newly diagnosed Graves' disease patients. The study was registered as a clinical trial and conducted in China.

The label giving this sample's time point can be read as: newly diagnosed GD, antithyroid drugs for less than 3 months. For both TCR sequencing and RNA sequencing, RNA was extracted from PBMCs using TRIzol. The diagnosis of Graves' disease followed American Thyroid Association guidelines. Patients were recruited from an endocrinology department in Xi'an, China. From each patient, 8 to 10 milliliters of peripheral blood was collected into an EDTA anticoagulant tube. Ficoll Paque Plus density gradient separation was used to isolate PBMCs, and no further T cell sorting was performed. An Agilent 2100 Bioanalyzer and agarose gel were used to assess RNA quality, and a NanoDrop 2000 was used to measure RNA concentration. There are many counts of this clonotype. Its antigen has not been determined. The sample holds no much larger clone one base away, and base qualities are not on file. Here is what the overall study found, with its caveats: Because the primary lesion, thyroid tissue, could not be accessed, the study looked at peripheral blood alone. More public clonotypes were shared among persistent patients (around 3,000) than among newly diagnosed patients (under 1,000). Persistent disease showed preferential use of TRBV28, TRBJ1-2 and TRBJ2-5, whereas newly diagnosed disease favored TRBV20-1 and TRBJ2-1. Sequencing and analysis were limited to the TCR beta chain. The authors acknowledged the small sample size as a limitation that may reduce accuracy. Compared with newly diagnosed patients, patients with persistent Graves' disease had lower TCR Shannon entropy and fewer highly expanded clones, which suggests clonal expansion.

Libraries were made using multiplex PCR. The sequencer listed for this sample is Illumina HiSeq 4000. To build TCR beta libraries, CDR3 regions were amplified by Arm-PCR using iRepertoire HTBI primers. PCR products were gel purified before sequencing. Per the source publication's procedure: A total of some 65 TRBV and 14 TRBJ segments were identified across samples and were used for gene usage analysis of CDR3 amino acid clonotypes. Filtered high-quality paired reads were merged into contigs using COPE and FqMerger. BLAST was used to align contigs to IMGT TRBV, TRBD and TRBJ reference genes, with CDR3 defined following IMGT. Any clonotype with a frequency above 0.1% was classified as a highly expanded clone. Repertoire diversity was measured by Shannon entropy, and V-J evenness by the Gini coefficient. A clonotype was considered public if more than one individual shared it. TCRdb passed the public sequencing reads through fastp at Q25 and MiXCR, retaining productive beta sequences. Rows with a matching CDR3 protein are joined into one entry that keeps the most common DNA and genes. TCRdb's processing, not the authors', yielded these V and J calls. This sample comprises about 380,000 distinct CDR3 sequences, about 16% of them detected only once. 22% of the sample goes to the ten largest clones.

The CDR3 numbers 14 residues from cysteine through phenylalanine. Only the CDR3 part of the read is kept: 42 bases, read in frame from the first base. Deletion took 0 bases off V and 1 base off J, with a span of 7 bases between the germline ends. According to the germline V gene, CDR1 reads SGDLS and CDR2 reads YYNGEE. The rearrangement combines TRBV9 with TRBJ1-1; the D gene remains uncertain. The sequencing used peripheral blood mononuclear cells (PBMCs), collected at new diagnosis, from a patient treated with antithyroid drugs. The sequence derives from a female donor with Graves disease. The CDR3 protein: CASSVGAKNTEAFF. The bases read TGTGCCAGCAGCGTAGGGGCCAAGAACACTGAAGCTTTCTTT.